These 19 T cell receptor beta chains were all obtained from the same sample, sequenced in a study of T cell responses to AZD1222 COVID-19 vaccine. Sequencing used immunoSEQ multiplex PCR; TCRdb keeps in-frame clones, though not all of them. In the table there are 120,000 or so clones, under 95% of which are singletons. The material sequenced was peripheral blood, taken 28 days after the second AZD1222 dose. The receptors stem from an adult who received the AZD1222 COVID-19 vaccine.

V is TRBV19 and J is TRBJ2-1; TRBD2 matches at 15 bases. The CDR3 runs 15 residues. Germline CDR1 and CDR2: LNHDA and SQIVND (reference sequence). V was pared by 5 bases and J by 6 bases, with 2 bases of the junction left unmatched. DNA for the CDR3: TGTGCCAGTAGTCGGACTAGCGGGGGGGTCAATGAGCAGTTCTTC. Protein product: CASSRTSGGVNEQFF.

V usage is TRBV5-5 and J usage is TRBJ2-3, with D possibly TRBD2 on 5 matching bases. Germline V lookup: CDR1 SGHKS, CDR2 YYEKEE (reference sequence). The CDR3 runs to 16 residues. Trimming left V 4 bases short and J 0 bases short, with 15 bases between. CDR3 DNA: TGTGCCAGCAGCCGAGGGCTGAGTAGTAGCACAGATACGCAGTATTTT. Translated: CASSRGLSSSTDTQYF.

CDR3 sequence (DNA): TGTGCCAGCAGGGGACATGGAAAGGGGACTGAAGCTTTCTTT. Translating gives CASRGHGKGTEAFF. This rearrangement joins TRBV6-5 to TRBJ1-1; a possible D gene is TRBD1 (6 bases). This CDR3 has 14 amino acids. V lost 6 bases and J 5 bases, leaving 16 bases between the germline ends. CDR1 MNHEY and CDR2 SVGAGI come from the germline V gene.

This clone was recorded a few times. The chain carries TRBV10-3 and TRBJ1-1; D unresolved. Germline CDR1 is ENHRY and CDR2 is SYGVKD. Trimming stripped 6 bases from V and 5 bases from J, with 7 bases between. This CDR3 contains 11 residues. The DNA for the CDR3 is TGTGCCATCAGCGAGGCGACTGAAGCTTTCTTT. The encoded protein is CAISEATEAFF.

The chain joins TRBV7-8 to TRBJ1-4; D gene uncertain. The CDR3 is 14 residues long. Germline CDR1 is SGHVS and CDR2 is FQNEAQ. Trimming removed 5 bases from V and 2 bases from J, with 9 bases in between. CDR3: CASSPWRTNEKLFF. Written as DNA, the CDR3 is TGTGCCAGCAGCCCCTGGAGGACTAATGAAAAACTGTTTTTT.

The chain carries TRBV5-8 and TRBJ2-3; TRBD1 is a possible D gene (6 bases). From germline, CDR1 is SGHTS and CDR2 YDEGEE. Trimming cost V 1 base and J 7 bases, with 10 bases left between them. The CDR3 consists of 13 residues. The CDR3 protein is CASSLTGTNTQYF. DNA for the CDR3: TGTGCCAGCAGCTTGACAGGGACAAATACGCAGTATTTT.

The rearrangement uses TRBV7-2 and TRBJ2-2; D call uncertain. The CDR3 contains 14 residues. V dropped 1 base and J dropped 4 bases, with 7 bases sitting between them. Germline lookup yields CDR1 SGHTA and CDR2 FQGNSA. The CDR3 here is CASSLVRSTGELFF. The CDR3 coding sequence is TGTGCCAGCAGCTTAGTTCGCAGCACCGGGGAGCTGTTTTTT. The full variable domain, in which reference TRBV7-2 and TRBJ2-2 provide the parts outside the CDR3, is GAGVSQSPSNKVTEKGKDVELRCDPISGHTALYWYRQSLGQGLEFLIYFQGNSAPDKSGLPSDRFSAERTGGSVSTLTIQRTQQEDSAVYLCASSLVRSTGELFFGEGSRLTVL.

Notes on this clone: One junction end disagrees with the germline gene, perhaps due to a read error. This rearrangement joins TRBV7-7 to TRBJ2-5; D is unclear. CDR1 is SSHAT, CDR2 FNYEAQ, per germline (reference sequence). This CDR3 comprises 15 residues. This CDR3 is CASSSSNSAQETQYF. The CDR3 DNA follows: TGTGCTAGCAGCTCAAGTAACAGCGCCCAAGAGACCCAGTACTTC.

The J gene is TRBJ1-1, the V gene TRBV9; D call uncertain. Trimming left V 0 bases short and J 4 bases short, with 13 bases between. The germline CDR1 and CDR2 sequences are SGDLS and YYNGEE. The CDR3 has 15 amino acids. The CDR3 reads CASSVESRPATEAFF. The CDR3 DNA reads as TGTGCCAGCAGCGTAGAGTCGCGGCCGGCCACTGAAGCTTTCTTT.

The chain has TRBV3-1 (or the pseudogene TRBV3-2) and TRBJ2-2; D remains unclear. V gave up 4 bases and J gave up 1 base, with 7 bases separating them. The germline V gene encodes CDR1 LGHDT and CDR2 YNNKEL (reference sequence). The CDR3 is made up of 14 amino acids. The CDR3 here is CASSPRQNTGELFF. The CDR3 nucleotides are TGTGCCAGCAGCCCCCGACAGAACACCGGGGAGCTGTTTTTT.

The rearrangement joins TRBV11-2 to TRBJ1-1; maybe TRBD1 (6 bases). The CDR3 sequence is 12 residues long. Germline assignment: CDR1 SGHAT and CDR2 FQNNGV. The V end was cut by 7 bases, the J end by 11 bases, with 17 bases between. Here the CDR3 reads CASTSAGAEAFF. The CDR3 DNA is TGTGCCAGCACTTCCGCGGGGGCAGAGGCTTTCTTT.

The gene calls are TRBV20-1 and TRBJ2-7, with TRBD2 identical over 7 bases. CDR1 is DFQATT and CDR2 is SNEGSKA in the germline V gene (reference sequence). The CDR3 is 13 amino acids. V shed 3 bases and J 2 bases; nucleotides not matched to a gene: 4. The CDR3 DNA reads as TGCAGTGCTAGTCCTAGCGGCCCCTACGAGCAGTACTTC. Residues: CSASPSGPYEQYF.

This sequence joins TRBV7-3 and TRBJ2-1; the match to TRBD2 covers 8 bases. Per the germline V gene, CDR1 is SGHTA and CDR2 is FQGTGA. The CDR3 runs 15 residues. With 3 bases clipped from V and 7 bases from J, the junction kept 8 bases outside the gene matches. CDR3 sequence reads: CASSLQGLEGNEQFF. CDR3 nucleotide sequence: TGTGCCAGCAGCTTGCAGGGACTAGAGGGGAATGAGCAGTTCTTC.

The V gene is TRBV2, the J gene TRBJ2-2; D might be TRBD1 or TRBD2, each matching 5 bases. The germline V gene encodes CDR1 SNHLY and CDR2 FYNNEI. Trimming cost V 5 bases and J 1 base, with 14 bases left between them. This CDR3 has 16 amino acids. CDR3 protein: CASSWGWTLNTGELFF. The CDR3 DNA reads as TGTGCCAGCAGTTGGGGGTGGACCCTGAACACCGGGGAGCTGTTTTTT.

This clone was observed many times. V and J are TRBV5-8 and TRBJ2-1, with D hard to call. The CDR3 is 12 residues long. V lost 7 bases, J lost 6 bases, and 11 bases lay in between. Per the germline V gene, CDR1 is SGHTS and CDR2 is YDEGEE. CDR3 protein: CASVDWANEQFF. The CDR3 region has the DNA TGTGCCAGCGTCGACTGGGCCAATGAGCAGTTCTTC. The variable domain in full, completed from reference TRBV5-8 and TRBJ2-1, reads EAGVTQSPTHLIKTRGQQATLRCSPISGHTSVYWYQQALGLGLQFLLWYDEGEERNRGNFPPRFSGRQFPNYSSELNVNALELEDSALYLCASVDWANEQFFGPGTRLTVL.

Here the CDR3 reads CASSLRANTDTQYF. DNA of the CDR3: TGTGCCAGCAGCTTGAGAGCGAACACAGATACGCAGTATTTT. This chain links TRBV5-4 with TRBJ2-3, with D unresolved. Germline assignment: CDR1 SGHNT and CDR2 YYREEE (reference sequence). The CDR3 has 14 residues. V was pared by 1 base and J by 2 bases, with 8 bases between.

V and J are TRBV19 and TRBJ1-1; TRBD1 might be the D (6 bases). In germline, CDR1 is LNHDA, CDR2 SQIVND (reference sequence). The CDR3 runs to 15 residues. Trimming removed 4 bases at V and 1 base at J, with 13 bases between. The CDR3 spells CASSTLPDRNTEAFF. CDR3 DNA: TGTGCCAGTAGTACACTCCCGGACAGGAACACTGAAGCTTTCTTT.

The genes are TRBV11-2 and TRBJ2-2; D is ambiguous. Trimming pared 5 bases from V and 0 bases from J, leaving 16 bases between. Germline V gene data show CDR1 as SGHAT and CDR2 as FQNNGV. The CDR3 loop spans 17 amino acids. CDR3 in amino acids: CASSNLGLRPNTGELFF. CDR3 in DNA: TGTGCCAGCAGCAACCTAGGTTTAAGGCCGAACACCGGGGAGCTGTTTTTT.

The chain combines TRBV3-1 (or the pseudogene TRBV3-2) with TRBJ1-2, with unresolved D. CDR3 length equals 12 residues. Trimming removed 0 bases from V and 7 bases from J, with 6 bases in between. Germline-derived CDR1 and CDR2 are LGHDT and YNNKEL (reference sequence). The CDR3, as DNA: TGTGCCAGCAGCCAAGAAGAAGTTGGCTACACCTTC. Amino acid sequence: CASSQEEVGYTF.